This passage covers 18 T cell receptor beta chains from one sample sequenced in a study of T cell responses to AZD1222 COVID-19 vaccine. TCRdb's table, derived via immunoSEQ multiplex PCR, lists solely in-frame clones and lacks some. This table holds roughly 96,000 clones, roughly nine tenths found once. Source: peripheral blood, taken on day 0 of AZD1222 vaccination. These receptors were collected from an adult in good health.

The gene calls are TRBV9 and TRBJ1-2; TRBD1 aligns across 8 bases. From germline, CDR1 is SGDLS and CDR2 YYNGEE. The CDR3 contains 11 residues. The V gene end was trimmed by 7 bases and the J gene end by 6 bases; junction bases not matched to a gene: 2. The CDR3 here is CASRTGNGYTF. The CDR3 DNA sequence: TGTGCCAGCCGGACAGGGAATGGCTACACCTTC.

The genes are TRBV6-5 and TRBJ1-4, with 7 bases fitting TRBD1. With 8 bases clipped from V and 3 bases from J, the junction kept 6 bases outside the gene matches. CDR3 length: 14 residues. CDR1 and CDR2 from the germline V gene are MNHEY and SVGAGI. CDR3 residues: CASGRGLPNEKLFF. CDR3 DNA sequence: TGTGCCAGCGGTAGGGGGCTTCCTAATGAAAAACTGTTTTTT.

Many counts were recorded for this clone. The chain combines TRBV7-3 with TRBJ2-3; no clear D gene. This CDR3 is 12 amino acids long. Germline values: CDR1 SGHTA, CDR2 FQGTGA. Trimming pared 4 bases from V and 6 bases from J, leaving 8 bases between. The CDR3 loop reads CASSCTLDTQYF. The CDR3 nucleotides read TGTGCCAGCAGCTGCACCCTTGATACGCAGTATTTT.

The count of this clone is one. The chain carries TRBV7-8 and TRBJ2-2; 7 positions agree with TRBD1. In germline, CDR1 is SGHVS, CDR2 FQNEAQ. This CDR3 spans 15 amino acids. Trimming removed 5 bases from V and 2 bases from J; junction bases left unmatched: 5. In nucleotides, the CDR3 is TGTGCCAGCAGCAGGGGACAGACAAACACCGGGGAGCTGTTTTTT. This translates into CASSRGQTNTGELFF.

The rearrangement links TRBV7-3 to TRBJ2-3; 9 positions match TRBD2. This CDR3 spans 16 amino acids. The germline V gene encodes CDR1 SGHTA and CDR2 FQGTGA. Unmatched junction bases numbered 9, after V lost 5 bases and J lost 3 bases. CDR3 region: CASSLMPSGATDTQYF. The CDR3 nucleotides are TGTGCCAGCAGCCTCATGCCTAGCGGGGCGACAGATACGCAGTATTTT.

The chain combines TRBV4-2 with TRBJ2-5; 9 nucleotides align to TRBD2. After removal of 1 base from V and 3 bases from J, the junction contained 6 bases not matched to a gene. Germline V gene sequence: CDR1 LGHNA, CDR2 YNFKEQ. This CDR3 region has 16 residues. The CDR3 sequence: CASSQVGGGAKETQYF. CDR3 nucleotide sequence: TGTGCCAGCAGCCAAGTGGGCGGGGGGGCGAAAGAGACCCAGTACTTC.

The V and J genes are TRBV2 and TRBJ2-7; D is uncertain. Germline V gives CDR1 SNHLY, CDR2 FYNNEI. V was shortened by 8 bases and J by 4 bases, with 9 bases between the two germline ends. The CDR3 is 11 residues long. The CDR3 sequence is CASYEGYEQYF. Here the CDR3 DNA reads TGTGCCAGCTACGAAGGATACGAGCAGTACTTC.

The chain combines TRBV10-1 with TRBJ2-7; D not certain. This CDR3 is built from 12 residues. Per germline, CDR1 WNHNN and CDR2 SYGVQD (reference sequence). Trimming removed 2 bases at V and 9 bases at J, with 11 bases between. This CDR3 is CASSEGQLGQYF. CDR3 nucleotides: TGCGCCAGCAGTGAGGGCCAGCTGGGGCAGTACTTC.

The chain couples TRBV28 to TRBJ1-1, with D possibly matching TRBD1 (5 bases). Per germline, CDR1 MDHEN and CDR2 SYDVKM. V lost 2 bases to trimming and J lost 5 bases, with 18 bases between them. This CDR3 contains 16 residues. CDR3 residues: CASSLMSRGTPTEAFF. The CDR3 coding sequence is TGTGCCAGCAGTTTAATGTCTCGGGGCACCCCAACTGAAGCTTTCTTT.

J is TRBJ1-5 and V is TRBV28; 7 bases are a match to TRBD1. Trimming at V came to 8 bases and at J to 5 bases, leaving 3 bases not matched to a gene. CDR1 is MDHEN, CDR2 SYDVKM, per germline. CDR3 size: 12 residues. CDR3 sequence: CASLTGYQPQHF. The CDR3 bases are TGTGCCAGCCTGACAGGGTATCAGCCCCAGCATTTT.

V usage is TRBV6-5 and J usage is TRBJ1-5, with TRBD1 identical over 12 bases. This CDR3 region has 15 residues. Trimming cost V 6 bases and J 6 bases; bases outside gene matches: 6. Germline V gives CDR1 MNHEY, CDR2 SVGAGI. The CDR3 DNA reads as TGTGCCAGCAGCCTGGGACAGGGGGCTATTCAGCCCCAGCATTTT. Translated: CASSLGQGAIQPQHF.

The chain recombines TRBV7-9 with TRBJ1-2; D uncertain. Between the trimmed V and J ends, which lost 0 bases and 4 bases, there was a span of 9 bases. The germline V gene has CDR1 SEHNR and CDR2 FQNEAQ (reference sequence). There are 14 residues in the CDR3. The CDR3 region is CASSLAGNLYGYTF. The CDR3 DNA reads as TGTGCCAGCAGCTTAGCGGGCAACCTCTATGGCTACACCTTC.

V and J are TRBV2 and TRBJ1-6; D is unclear. The CDR3 is 14 amino acids. Between the trimmed V and J ends, which lost 8 bases and 7 bases, there was a span of 15 bases. Germline-derived CDR1 and CDR2 are SNHLY and FYNNEI. The CDR3 nucleotides are TGTGCCAGCGGATCCGGGATAAGAAATTCACCCCTCCACTTT. Translated: CASGSGIRNSPLHF.

The rearrangement uses TRBV7-8 and TRBJ1-5; D is perhaps TRBD1 (5 bases). Trimming shortened V by 0 bases and J by 4 bases, and 7 bases separated the two germline ends. The CDR3 runs 14 residues. CDR1 SGHVS and CDR2 FQNEAQ come from the germline V gene. In nucleotides, the CDR3 is TGTGCCAGCAGCTTAGCCGAGGGGAATCAGCCCCAGCATTTT. It encodes CASSLAEGNQPQHF.

The chain employs TRBV30 and TRBJ1-4, with a weak D call TRBD1 (6 bases). The CDR3 consists of 19 residues. CDR1 and CDR2 (germline): GTSNPN, SVGIG (reference sequence). With 0 bases removed from V and 7 bases from J, the gap between germline ends came to 27 bases. CDR3 sequence: CAWSVLRGTAGWRREKLFF. The DNA for the CDR3 is TGTGCCTGGAGTGTACTAAGGGGGACGGCAGGGTGGAGGCGTGAAAAACTGTTTTTT.

In nucleotides, the CDR3 is TGTGCCAGCAGCCAAGGTGACAGAAGGAACAATCAGCCCCAGCATTTT. Translated, it gives CASSQGDRRNNQPQHF. The chain carries TRBV4-2 and TRBJ1-5; tentatively, D is TRBD1 (5 bases). The germline V and J ends were trimmed by 1 base and 3 bases, with 13 bases remaining between them. The germline V gene has CDR1 LGHNA and CDR2 YNFKEQ. The CDR3 is made up of 16 amino acids.

J is TRBJ1-2 and V is TRBV6-2 or TRBV6-3; 9 bases align to TRBD1. Germline trimming cut 6 bases from V and 5 bases from J; bases unmatched to any gene: 7. In germline, CDR1 is MNHEY, CDR2 SVGEGT. The CDR3 consists of 14 residues. CDR3 sequence: CASSRGTGWYGYTF. CDR3 sequence (DNA): TGTGCCAGCAGCCGCGGGACAGGGTGGTATGGCTACACCTTC.

V gene TRBV28 combines with J gene TRBJ2-1, with 8 bases aligning to TRBD1. The CDR3 sequence is 15 residues long. J lost 6 bases, V lost 2 bases, and 6 bases had no gene match. Germline CDR1 reads MDHEN; CDR2 reads SYDVKM. In nucleotides, the CDR3 is TGTGCCAGCAGTTTAACCAGGACAGGGCCCAATGAGCAGTTCTTC. Residues: CASSLTRTGPNEQFF.